A selection of T cell receptor beta chains follows, all from one sample in a study of Ad26.COV2.S vaccination and SARS-CoV-2 variants. TCRdb's copy holds only in-frame clones and misses some; the assay was immunoSEQ multiplex PCR. The table includes hundreds of thousands of clones, roughly 89% detected once. Sequenced material: peripheral blood, taken in a trial of Ad26.COV2.S vaccine versus placebo. The receptors stem from a person between 18 and 65 years old who received the Ad26.COV2.S COVID-19 vaccine or a placebo. The CDR3 runs from the conserved cysteine through the conserved F or W. D genes are given only for firm matches. Some rows have no size entry. The others give once, few or many, or a class for an expanded clone.

D gene: .
V gene: TRBV19
clone size: .
J gene: TRBJ1-2
CDR3 protein: CASSPDERMALYGYTF
CDR3 DNA: TGTGCCAGTAGTCCCGACGAGAGGATGGCCCTTTATGGCTACACCTTC

D gene: .
V gene: TRBV4-3
clone size: few
J gene: TRBJ1-5
CDR3 protein: CASSQETDSNQPQHF
CDR3 DNA: TGCGCCAGCAGCCAAGAGACAGATAGCAATCAGCCCCAGCATTTT

D gene: .
V gene: TRBV5-8
clone size: .
J gene: TRBJ2-2
CDR3 protein: CASRRPRGNRELFF
CDR3 DNA: TGTGCCAGCAGACGACCCCGGGGGAACCGGGAGCTGTTTTTT

D gene: .
V gene: TRBV7-9
clone size: .
J gene: TRBJ2-5
CDR3 protein: CASSLSLDSSGETQYF
CDR3 DNA: TGTGCCAGCAGCTTATCTTTGGACAGCTCGGGCGAGACCCAGTACTTC

D gene: TRBD2
V gene: TRBV19
clone size: .
J gene: TRBJ2-5
CDR3 protein: CASSLGGTSGSVETQYF
CDR3 DNA: TGTGCCAGTAGTCTTGGGGGGACTAGCGGGAGCGTGGAGACCCAGTACTTC

D gene: TRBD2
V gene: TRBV28
clone size: .
J gene: TRBJ2-7
CDR3 protein: CASSPGLAGSYEQYF
CDR3 DNA: TGTGCCAGCAGCCCTGGTTTAGCGGGAAGTTACGAGCAGTACTTC

D gene: TRBD2
V gene: TRBV7-8
clone size: .
J gene: TRBJ2-3
CDR3 protein: CASSLGALAGVGDTQYF
CDR3 DNA: TGTGCCAGCAGCTTAGGTGCGTTGGCGGGAGTCGGAGATACGCAGTATTTT

D gene: TRBD1
V gene: TRBV30
clone size: .
J gene: TRBJ1-1
CDR3 protein: CAWSAIRDRGSNTEAFF
CDR3 DNA: TGTGCCTGGAGTGCCATCCGGGACAGGGGCTCTAACACTGAAGCTTTCTTT

D gene: TRBD1
V gene: TRBV23-1
clone size: .
J gene: TRBJ2-3
CDR3 protein: CASSPLMRQGVTDTQYF
CDR3 DNA: TGCGCCAGCAGTCCCCTTATGCGACAGGGGGTCACAGATACGCAGTATTTT

D gene: TRBD1
V gene: TRBV27
clone size: few
J gene: TRBJ1-5
CDR3 protein: CASRPDRGRSQPQHF
CDR3 DNA: TGTGCCAGCAGACCCGACAGGGGAAGGAGTCAGCCCCAGCATTTT

D gene: TRBD1
V gene: TRBV29-1
clone size: .
J gene: TRBJ2-1
CDR3 protein: CSARQGGNEQFF
CDR3 DNA: TGCAGCGCCCGACAGGGGGGCAATGAGCAGTTCTTC

D gene: .
V gene: TRBV7-2
clone size: .
J gene: TRBJ2-1
CDR3 protein: CASSHAVNEQFF
CDR3 DNA: TGTGCCAGCAGCCACGCCGTCAATGAGCAGTTCTTC

D gene: TRBD1
V gene: TRBV30
clone size: .
J gene: TRBJ2-7
CDR3 protein: CAWSGWDRAHEQYF
CDR3 DNA: TGTGCCTGGAGTGGGTGGGACAGGGCGCACGAGCAGTACTTC

D gene: .
V gene: TRBV21-1
clone size: .
J gene: TRBJ2-7
CDR3 protein: CASSPGKGTSEQYF
CDR3 DNA: TGTGCCAGCAGCCCCGGGAAAGGTACATCCGAGCAGTACTTC

D gene: TRBD1
V gene: TRBV18
clone size: .
J gene: TRBJ2-1
CDR3 protein: CASSPGDRGPSSYNEQFF
CDR3 DNA: TGTGCCAGCTCACCAGGGGACAGGGGCCCGAGCTCCTACAATGAGCAGTTCTTC

D gene: TRBD2
V gene: TRBV6-4
clone size: .
J gene: TRBJ2-5
CDR3 protein: CASSARGGETQYF
CDR3 DNA: TGTGCCAGCAGTGCTAGGGGAGGGGAGACCCAGTACTTC

D gene: TRBD1
V gene: TRBV28
clone size: .
J gene: TRBJ1-1
CDR3 protein: CASSSTGATEAFF
CDR3 DNA: TGTGCCAGCAGTTCGACAGGGGCCACTGAAGCTTTCTTT

D gene: .
V gene: TRBV9
clone size: once
J gene: TRBJ2-1
CDR3 protein: CASSVEGLSGDEQFF
CDR3 DNA: TGTGCCAGCAGCGTAGAAGGGTTGTCCGGGGATGAGCAGTTCTTC

D gene: .
V gene: TRBV5-4
clone size: .
J gene: TRBJ2-6
CDR3 protein: CASSRVGSGANVLTF
CDR3 DNA: TGTGCCAGCAGTCGGGTGGGCTCTGGGGCCAACGTCCTGACTTTC